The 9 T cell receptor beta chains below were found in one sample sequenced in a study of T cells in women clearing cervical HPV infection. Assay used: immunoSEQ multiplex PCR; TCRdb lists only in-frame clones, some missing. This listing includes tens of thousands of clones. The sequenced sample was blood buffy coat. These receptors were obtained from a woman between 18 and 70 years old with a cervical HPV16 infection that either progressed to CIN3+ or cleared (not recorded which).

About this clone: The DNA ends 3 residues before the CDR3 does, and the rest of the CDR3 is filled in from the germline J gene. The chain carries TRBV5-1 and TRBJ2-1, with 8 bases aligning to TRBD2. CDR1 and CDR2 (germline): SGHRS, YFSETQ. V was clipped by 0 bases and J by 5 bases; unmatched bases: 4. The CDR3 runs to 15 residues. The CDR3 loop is CASSLGAGGHNEQFF. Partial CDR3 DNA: TGCGCCAGCAGCTTGGGGGCGGGAGGCCACAATGAG.

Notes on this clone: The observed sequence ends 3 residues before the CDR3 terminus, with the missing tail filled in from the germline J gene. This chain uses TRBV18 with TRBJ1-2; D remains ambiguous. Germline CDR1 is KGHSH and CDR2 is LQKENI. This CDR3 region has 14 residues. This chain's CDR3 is CASSPPSGSNDYTF. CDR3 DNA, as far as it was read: TGTGCCAGCTCACCACCTAGCGGGAGCAATGAC.

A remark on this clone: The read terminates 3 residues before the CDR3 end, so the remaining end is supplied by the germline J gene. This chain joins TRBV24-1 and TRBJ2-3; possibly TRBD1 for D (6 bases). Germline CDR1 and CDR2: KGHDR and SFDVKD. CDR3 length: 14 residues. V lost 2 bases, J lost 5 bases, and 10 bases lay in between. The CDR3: CATSDSRTEDTQYF. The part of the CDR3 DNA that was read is TGTGCCACCAGTGATTCACGGACAGAAGATACG.

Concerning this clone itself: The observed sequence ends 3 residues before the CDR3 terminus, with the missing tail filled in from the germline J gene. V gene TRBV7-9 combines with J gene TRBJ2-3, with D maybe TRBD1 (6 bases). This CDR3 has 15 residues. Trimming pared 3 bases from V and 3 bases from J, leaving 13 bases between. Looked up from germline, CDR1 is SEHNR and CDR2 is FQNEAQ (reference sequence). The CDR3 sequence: CASSLGHSGTDTQYF. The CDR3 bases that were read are TGTGCCAGCAGCTTGGGACACTCAGGGACAGATACG.

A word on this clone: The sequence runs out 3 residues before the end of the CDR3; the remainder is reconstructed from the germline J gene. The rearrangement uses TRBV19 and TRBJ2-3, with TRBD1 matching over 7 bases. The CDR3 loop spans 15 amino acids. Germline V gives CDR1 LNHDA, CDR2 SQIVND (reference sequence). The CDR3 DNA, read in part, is TGTGCCAGTAGTATATCAGGGGACAGCAATCAGCCG. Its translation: CASSISGDSNQP. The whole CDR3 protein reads CASSISGDSNQPQYF.

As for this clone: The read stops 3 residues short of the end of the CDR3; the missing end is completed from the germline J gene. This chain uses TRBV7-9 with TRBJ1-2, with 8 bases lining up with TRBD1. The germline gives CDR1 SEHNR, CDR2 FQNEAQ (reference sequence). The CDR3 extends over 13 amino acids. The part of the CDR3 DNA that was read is TGTGCCAGCATTGGGACAGGATCAAATGAA. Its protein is CASIGTGSNE. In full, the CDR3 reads CASIGTGSNEYTF.

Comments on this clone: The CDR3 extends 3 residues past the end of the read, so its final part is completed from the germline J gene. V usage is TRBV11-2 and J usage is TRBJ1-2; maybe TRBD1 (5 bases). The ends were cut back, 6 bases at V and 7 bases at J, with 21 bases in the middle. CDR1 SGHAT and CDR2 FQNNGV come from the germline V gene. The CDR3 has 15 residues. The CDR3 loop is CASRVPGGLGVGYTF. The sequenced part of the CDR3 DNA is TGTGCCAGCAGGGTTCCAGGCGGCTTAGGGGTTGGC.

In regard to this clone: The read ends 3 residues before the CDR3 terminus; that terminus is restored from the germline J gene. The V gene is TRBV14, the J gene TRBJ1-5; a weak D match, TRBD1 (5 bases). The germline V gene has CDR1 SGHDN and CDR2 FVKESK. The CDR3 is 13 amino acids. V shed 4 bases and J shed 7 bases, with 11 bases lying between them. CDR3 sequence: CASSLGGFQPQHF. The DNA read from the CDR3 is TGTGCCAGCAGCCTGGGGGGGTTCCAGCCC.

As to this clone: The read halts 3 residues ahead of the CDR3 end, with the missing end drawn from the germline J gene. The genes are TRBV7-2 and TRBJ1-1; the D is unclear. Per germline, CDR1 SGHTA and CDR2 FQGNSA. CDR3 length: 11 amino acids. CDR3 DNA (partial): TGTGCCAGCAGCTCTCCCCGGGAA. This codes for CASSSPRE. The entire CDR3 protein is CASSSPREAFF.